This is a list of T cell receptor beta chains from one sample in a study of blood T cell repertoires in COVID-19. Method: immunoSEQ multiplex PCR; TCRdb's copy keeps in-frame clones and lacks some. The data hold about 120,000 clones, with less than 80% observed a single time. The sample was peripheral blood. The receptors come from a man aged 50-60 years with acute or convalescent COVID-19. The CDR3 runs from the conserved cysteine through the conserved F or W. D genes are given only for firm matches. Expanded clones get a size class; other rows say once, few or many, or leave the size out.

TRBJ2-5,TRBD2,.,TRBV10-1,CASSEGGVQETQYF,TGCGCCAGCAGTGAGGGGGGGGTCCAAGAGACCCAGTACTTC
TRBJ2-7,.,.,TRBV5-6,CASSPGATAYEQYF,TGTGCCAGCAGCCCAGGGGCGACCGCCTACGAGCAGTACTTC
TRBJ2-3,TRBD2,.,TRBV24-1,CAIGLAGSTDTQYF,TGTGCCATCGGACTAGCGGGTAGCACAGATACGCAGTATTTT
TRBJ2-1,TRBD2,many,TRBV27,CASSPPRIAGEFKTFF,TGTGCCAGCAGTCCCCCCCGTATAGCGGGGGAATTCAAGACGTTCTTC
TRBJ2-7,TRBD2,.,TRBV7-6,CASSSRRGLADARYEQYF,TGTGCCAGCAGTTCGAGGCGGGGACTAGCGGACGCCAGATACGAGCAGTACTTC
TRBJ2-3,TRBD1,few,TRBV24-1,CATSGPGQGAISGTDTQYF,TGTGCCACCAGTGGCCCGGGACAGGGGGCGATAAGTGGCACAGATACGCAGTATTTT
TRBJ1-2,TRBD1,.,TRBV29-1,CSAKRAGGGYGYTF,TGCAGCGCAAAACGGGCAGGGGGCGGCTATGGCTACACCTTC
TRBJ2-3,TRBD2,.,TRBV5-4,CATSEGGGSTDTQYF,TGTGCCACCTCTGAGGGCGGGGGGAGCACAGATACGCAGTATTTT
TRBJ2-5,.,.,TRBV2,CASTRRGGYQETQYF,TGTGCCAGCACCAGAAGGGGTGGGTACCAAGAGACCCAGTACTTC
TRBJ1-5,TRBD1,few,TRBV19,CASSIRTGVNQPQHF,TGTGCCAGTAGTATAAGAACAGGGGTTAATCAGCCCCAGCATTTT
TRBJ2-7,.,.,TRBV7-6,CASRPGSRSYEQYF,TGTGCCAGCCGGCCGGGAAGCCGCTCCTACGAGCAGTACTTC
TRBJ2-1,TRBD1,.,TRBV10-1,CASSAGGSRYNEQFF,TGCGCCAGCAGTGCAGGGGGTTCTAGATACAATGAGCAGTTCTTC
TRBJ2-1,TRBD2,.,TRBV10-1,CASSDRTSPNNEQFF,TGCGCCAGCAGTGACAGGACTAGCCCCAACAATGAGCAGTTCTTC
TRBJ2-7,.,.,TRBV5-5,CASSLGLAVGYEQYF,TGTGCCAGCAGCTTGGGTCTAGCAGTGGGTTACGAGCAGTACTTC
TRBJ1-6,.,few,TRBV7-8,CASSLPGSSYNSPLHF,TGTGCCAGCAGCCTTCCGGGGAGCTCCTATAATTCACCCCTCCACTTT
TRBJ2-1,TRBD1,.,TRBV10-3,CAISETRAGTGGDEQFF,TGTGCCATCAGTGAGACTCGCGCGGGGACAGGGGGGGATGAGCAGTTCTTC
TRBJ1-2,.,.,TRBV5-1,CASSLGGPSNYGYTF,TGCGCCAGCAGCTTGGGAGGGCCTAGTAACTATGGCTACACCTTC
TRBJ1-4,.,once,TRBV7-9,CASSFPSTTNEKLFF,TGTGCCAGCAGCTTCCCGTCTACAACTAATGAAAAACTGTTTTTT
TRBJ2-7,TRBD2,.,TRBV29-1,CSVEIGGNEQYF,TGCAGCGTCGAGATCGGGGGGAACGAGCAGTACTTC
TRBJ2-2,.,once,TRBV10-3,CAISESTLGTNTGELFF,TGTGCCATCAGTGAGTCGACTTTAGGTACGAACACCGGGGAGCTGTTTTTT
TRBJ2-7,TRBD2,.,TRBV9,CASSERSGRWYEQYF,TGTGCCAGCAGCGAGCGAAGCGGGAGATGGTACGAGCAGTACTTC
TRBJ2-1,.,.,TRBV6-1,CASSEADTRNEQFF,TGTGCCAGCAGTGAAGCGGACACCAGGAATGAGCAGTTCTTC
TRBJ2-3,.,.,TRBV11-2,CASSLGRPPADTQYF,TGTGCCAGCAGCTTAGGCAGGCCTCCGGCGGATACGCAGTATTTT
TRBJ1-2,.,.,TRBV13,CASSTPGGARGYTF,TGTGCCAGCAGCACCCCCGGAGGGGCGCGGGGCTACACCTTC
TRBJ2-6,TRBD1,.,TRBV19,CATKRQGEPHSGANVLTF,TGTGCCACAAAAAGACAGGGGGAACCCCACTCTGGGGCCAACGTCCTGACTTTC
TRBJ1-1,TRBD1,.,TRBV6-2/TRBV6-3,CASSRSGTGLFF,TGTGCCAGCAGCCGATCCGGGACAGGGCTTTTCTTT
TRBJ1-3,TRBD1,.,TRBV5-1,CASSATGDGGNTIYF,TGCGCCAGCAGCGCAACAGGGGATGGTGGAAACACCATATATTTT
TRBJ1-1,.,.,TRBV7-2,CASSLSQGITEAFF,TGTGCCAGCAGCTTATCCCAGGGAATCACTGAAGCTTTCTTT
TRBJ2-3,TRBD1,once,TRBV11-2,CASSSSQGAMPDTQYF,TGTGCCAGCAGCTCCTCCCAGGGGGCGATGCCAGATACGCAGTATTTT
TRBJ1-1,TRBD1,.,TRBV2,CASNYQGAANTEAFF,TGTGCCAGCAATTACCAGGGGGCGGCGAACACTGAAGCTTTCTTT
TRBJ1-1,.,.,TRBV6-6,CASSYSGQTNTEAFF,TGTGCCAGCAGTTACTCGGGCCAGACGAACACTGAAGCTTTCTTT
TRBJ1-6,TRBD1,.,TRBV7-8,CASSLAGTRTGSSPLHF,TGTGCCAGCAGCTTAGCGGGCACTAGGACAGGGTCATCACCCCTCCACTTT
TRBJ1-5,.,.,TRBV28,CASRRTVNQPQHF,TGTGCCAGCAGACGGACAGTAAATCAGCCCCAGCATTTT
TRBJ2-1,TRBD2,few,TRBV2,CASSDSGGGNYNEQFF,TGTGCCAGCAGTGATAGCGGGGGGGGTAACTACAATGAGCAGTTCTTC
TRBJ2-7,TRBD1,.,TRBV7-9,CASSLFGTGGSEQYF,TGTGCCAGCAGCTTATTTGGGACAGGGGGCTCCGAGCAGTACTTC
TRBJ2-1,.,once,TRBV11-2,CASSTNGNEQFF,TGTGCCAGCAGTACGAACGGCAATGAGCAGTTCTTC
TRBJ2-7,.,.,TRBV7-9,CASSSPDRFSIYEQYF,TGTGCCAGCAGCTCTCCTGACAGGTTCTCAATCTACGAGCAGTACTTC
TRBJ1-2,.,.,TRBV29-1,CSVEFQYSGYTF,TGCAGCGTTGAATTCCAGTACAGTGGCTACACCTTC
TRBJ1-1,.,.,TRBV12-3/TRBV12-4,CATARGWNTEAFF,TGTGCCACCGCTCGGGGGTGGAACACTGAAGCTTTCTTT
TRBJ1-2,.,.,TRBV6-5,CASRASRGLGGYTF,TGTGCCAGCAGAGCGAGTAGGGGGTTGGGTGGCTACACCTTC
TRBJ2-7,TRBD2,few,TRBV27,CASSSLTSDSYEQYF,TGTGCCAGCAGTTCCTTGACTAGCGACTCCTACGAGCAGTACTTC
TRBJ1-3,.,.,TRBV3-1/TRBV3-2,CASSQARDTAWGGNTIYF,TGTGCCAGCAGCCAAGCCCGGGACACTGCATGGGGAGGAAACACCATATATTTT
TRBJ1-2,TRBD1,.,TRBV24-1,CATSDDRARGYTF,TGTGCCACCAGTGACGACAGGGCTCGCGGCTACACCTTC
TRBJ1-1,.,.,TRBV29-1,CSVVLGVNTEAFF,TGCAGCGTTGTTCTAGGGGTGAACACTGAAGCTTTCTTT
TRBJ2-7,.,.,TRBV11-2,CASSFEAELSYEQYF,TGTGCCAGCAGCTTCGAGGCAGAGCTCTCCTACGAGCAGTACTTC
TRBJ2-7,TRBD1,once,TRBV30,CAWSVPGRTGASYEQYF,TGTGCCTGGAGTGTACCAGGGAGGACAGGGGCCTCCTACGAGCAGTACTTC
TRBJ1-2,.,.,TRBV5-1,CASSPGTLERLGYTF,TGCGCCAGCAGCCCGGGGACTTTGGAACGCCTCGGCTACACCTTC